This TCR beta chain emerged from a study of CD8 T cell repertoires and HIV-1 epitope variants. Across the study: An uncultured baseline aliquot held 1M T cells.

The repertoire was sequenced with immunoSEQ multiplex PCR; TCRdb's copy has only in-frame clones and lacks some. In the table there are over 1,500 clones, over 70% of which are singletons. For this clone: As yet, its antigen is unknown.

Input material: cultured CD8+ T cells derived from PBMCs. The clonotype originates from a male donor with HIV.

The CDR3 DNA follows: TGCGCCAGCAGCGCCAAGACAGGGGCCTACGAGCAGTACTTC. Its translation: CASSAKTGAYEQYF. This chain uses TRBV5-1 with TRBJ2-7, with 8 bases fitting TRBD1. From germline, CDR1 is SGHRS and CDR2 YFSETQ. The CDR3 totals 14 residues. The J segment lost 2 bases and the V segment lost 4 bases, leaving 5 bases of the junction unmatched.